This T cell receptor beta chain was observed in a study of T-cell reconstitution after alpha-beta-depleted transplantation in children. Germline V CDR1 and CDR2: SEHNR, FQNEAQ (reference sequence). V lost 5 bases to trimming and J lost 4 bases, with 8 bases between them. This CDR3 is built from 12 residues. TCRbeta library preparation incorporated unique molecular identifiers. TCRdb fed the PCR reads into MiXCR, producing one record per CDR3 protein. The sample carries roughly 170,000 distinct CDR3 sequences, 6% to 7% recorded once. This clonotype was recorded at least ten times. The TCR was taken from a human donor who donated a stem cell graft to a child with Wiskott-Aldrich syndrome. This rearrangement joins TRBV7-9 to TRBJ1-2; no reliable D call. The material was PBMCs from the stem cell graft donor, obtained from the stem cell graft. This CDR3 is CASSASLYGYTF. CDR3 DNA: TGTGCCAGCAGCGCGAGCCTCTATGGCTACACCTTC.